This T cell receptor (beta chain) was sequenced during a study of blood T cells in healthy people across ages (dated by TCRdb to about 2015). Context from the whole study: In model experiments, template switching captured roughly one uniquely barcoded TCR beta cDNA molecule for every two T cells. Age-related changes in TCR beta repertoire diversity were measured in the study by deep sequencing normalized with unique cDNA molecular identifiers. The donors were divided into four age groups: young (average approximately 16 years), middle-aged (roughly 42), aged (62) and long-lived (approximately 74). To avoid experimental bias, donors of different ages were distributed randomly across sequencing lanes. The study analyzed two additional independent replicas of 1 million unique cDNA reads from the same blood draw for two donors, one aged 18 to 29 and one aged 80 or older.

What the work shows at the level of the full study, not this receptor alone: As age increased, observed TCR beta diversity per million T cells dropped in a roughly linear way, and a significant reduction was already evident by age 40. Because the CMV infection status of the donors was unknown, age-related changes in expanded clonotypes may potentially have been confounded. Compared with the aged group, the long-lived group had more naive CD4+ T cells, fewer expanded clones and increased TCR diversity, suggesting age selection. Since profiling was done on bulk unsorted PBMCs, naive and antigen-experienced compartments could not be conclusively compared. A strong correlation was found between observed TCR beta diversity and the percentage of naive T cells measured by flow cytometry. Total diversity estimates from one million sequenced T cells were considered lower bounds and underestimates.

V drops 5 bases and J drops 4 bases, leaving 21 bases in between. CDR1 SQVTM and CDR2 ANQGSEA are derived from the germline V gene. There are 15 amino acids in the CDR3, from cysteine to phenylalanine inclusive. Only the CDR3 DNA is retained, 45 bases long and in frame from the first base. The library was obtained by 5' RACE. Sequencing was carried out with an Illumina HiSeq 2500. A second PCR of about 7 to 12 cycles was performed with a sample-barcoded 5' primer and a J-beta primer mix. A template-switch 5' adaptor carrying 12 random nucleotides introduced a unique molecular identifier onto each TCR beta cDNA molecule. Each sample yielded at least 2.5 million CDR3-containing paired-end reads. First-strand cDNA was synthesized from all RNA with the Mint cDNA synthesis kit, primed by a TRBC-specific oligonucleotide. All cDNA was treated with uracil-DNA glycosylase and then went through a first 18-cycle PCR with the universal primers M1SS and BC2_uni_R. The study's own analysis went as follows. Each sample was normalized by randomly selecting 1 million high-quality reads, each carrying a distinct molecular identifier. Reads with shared molecular identifiers were discarded instead of being binned into consensus sequences. CDR3 identification, clonotype clustering and error correction used MiTCR with a Q25 quality threshold and the strictest error-elimination algorithm. A nonparametric unseen species model using Euler transformation provided a lower-bound estimate of total TCR beta diversity. TCRdb trimmed the raw reads at Q25, called clones with MiXCR and kept productive beta chains. Rows merge per CDR3 protein into single entries with the most common DNA and genes. In this record, the V and J calls reflect TCRdb's handling and not the investigators' own analysis. The sample profile shows some 370,000 distinct CDR3 sequences; about half of them were found once. The top ten constitute 51% of the sample.

Donors were approximately 42 systemically healthy Caucasian individuals from Russia aged roughly 6 to 95 years. About 9.1 milliliters of peripheral blood were collected from each donor into EDTA-treated Vacutainer tubes. PBMCs were isolated by Ficoll-Paque density-gradient centrifugation, with at least 7 million obtained per sample. Total RNA, at least 6 micrograms per sample, was extracted from PBMCs with Trizol reagent. For every donor, flow cytometry on a PBMC aliquot measured the percentage of naive CD45RAhigh/CD27high T cells. Points on this clonotype: It has no known antigen specificity. No clone much larger than this one lies a single base away; base qualities are absent.

This TCR came from a man aged 55 to 69 in good health. The V and J genes are TRBV29-1 and TRBJ2-7; TRBD2 could be the D gene, as 6 bases match. Sequences were obtained from blood. CDR3 protein: CSVQKAGGGIYEQYF. The nucleotide sequence reads as follows: TGCAGCGTTCAAAAGGCAGGAGGAGGGATTTACGAGCAGTACTTC.